The T cell receptor (beta chain) described here comes from a study of blood T cell repertoires in COVID-19. Profiling relied on immunoSEQ multiplex PCR, and the TCRdb table lists in-frame clones only, not all of them. The data show 85,000 to 90,000 clones, nearly 90% seen once. There are a few counts of this clone. The CDR3 has 16 amino acids. Looked up from germline, CDR1 is SGDLS and CDR2 is YYNGEE. Losses at the gene ends were 1 base for V and 3 bases for J; bases not matched to a gene: 7. The chain combines TRBV9 with TRBJ2-7; 10 bases align to TRBD2. Specimen: peripheral blood. The TCR sequence derives from an elderly woman with active COVID-19. Here the CDR3 DNA reads TGTGCCAGCAGCGTATCTAGACTAGCGGGCATCTACGAGCAGTACTTC. Translating it yields CASSVSRLAGIYEQYF.